Listed here are 26 T cell receptor beta chains from one sample, sequenced in a study of cytomegalovirus exposure and HLA in healthy donors. 13 Jbeta primers and 60 Vbeta primers were used for the PCR. The data were produced by immunoSEQ multiplex PCR, yet TCRdb's version contains in-frame clones alone and is incomplete. The repertoire includes roughly 150,000 clones, around 80% of them detected once, and about an eighth sits in the top ten. Sequencing input: PBMCs. The receptors come from a woman between 40 and 55 years old in good health and CMV-seronegative.

The rearrangement joins TRBV28 to TRBJ1-2, with a possible D match to TRBD1 (5 bases). CDR3 length: 15 residues. Germline values: CDR1 MDHEN, CDR2 SYDVKM. CDR3 amino acids: CASGGGDLFGYGYTF. The CDR3 coding sequence is TGTGCTTCAGGTGGGGGGGACTTGTTTGGCTATGGCTACACCTTC.

In nucleotides, the CDR3 is TGTGCCATCGGGACAGGAGAGGACAATGAGCAGTTCTTC. This translates into CAIGTGEDNEQFF. The chain recombines TRBV10-3 with TRBJ2-1; 8 bases are shared with TRBD1. CDR3 length equals 13 residues. Germline V gene data show CDR1 as ENHRY and CDR2 as SYGVKD. The trim removed 8 bases at V and 5 bases at J, leaving 5 bases unmatched.

This sequence joins TRBV28 and TRBJ2-7; D may be TRBD1 (5 bases). Germline lookup yields CDR1 MDHEN and CDR2 SYDVKM. There are 12 residues in the CDR3. V lost 6 bases, J lost 7 bases, and 13 bases lay in between. In nucleotides, the CDR3 is TGTGCCAGCAGGAGGATACCAGGGGAGCAGTACTTC. Encoded protein: CASRRIPGEQYF.

This chain connects TRBV6-5 to TRBJ2-3, with 7 nucleotides matching TRBD2. This CDR3 region has 16 residues. Germline V gene data show CDR1 as MNHEY and CDR2 as SVGAGI. After removal of 0 bases from V and 1 base from J, the junction contained 4 bases not matched to a gene. The CDR3 DNA sequence: TGTGCCAGCAGTTACTCGTGGCTAGCGGGCACAGATACGCAGTATTTT. This gives the protein CASSYSWLAGTDTQYF.

This clone has a handful of counts. The chain uses TRBV4-1 and TRBJ2-1, with TRBD2 matching over 8 bases. This CDR3 contains 15 residues. V lost 0 bases and J lost 12; bases outside the gene matches: 10. The germline V gene encodes CDR1 MGHRA and CDR2 YSYEKL. CDR3 region: CASSQDAGTSNRQFF. The CDR3 DNA reads as TGCGCCAGCAGCCAAGATGCCGGGACTAGTAATCGGCAGTTCTTC.

This chain uses TRBV6-6 with TRBJ2-7, with 8 bases matching TRBD1. CDR1 and CDR2 (germline): MNHNY, SVGAGI (reference sequence). The CDR3 contains 15 residues. The V and J ends lost 5 bases and 6 bases, in that order; junction bases with no gene match: 12. This CDR3 is CASSPTDRVQSEQYF. The CDR3, as DNA: TGTGCCAGCAGTCCTACGGACAGGGTCCAGAGCGAGCAGTACTTC.

V usage is TRBV7-9 and J usage is TRBJ2-5; D may be TRBD1 (7 bases). This CDR3 is built from 15 residues. Germline V gene lookup returns CDR1 SEHNR and CDR2 FQNEAQ (reference sequence). The V end was cut by 4 bases, the J end by 4 bases, with 16 bases between. Here the CDR3 reads CASSSQGGIIETQYF. DNA for the CDR3: TGTGCCAGCAGCTCGCAGGGGGGAATCATAGAGACCCAGTACTTC.

The chain combines TRBV28 with TRBJ1-4, with D possibly matching TRBD1 (6 bases). CDR1 is MDHEN and CDR2 is SYDVKM in the germline V gene. Between the trimmed V and J ends, which lost 9 bases and 4 bases, there was a span of 9 bases. The CDR3 is 12 amino acids. CDR3 region: CASRDINEKLFF. The CDR3, as DNA: TGTGCCAGTAGGGACATTAATGAAAAACTGTTTTTT.

The CDR3 DNA follows: TGTGCCAGCAGCACTTATTCACCCCTCCACTTT. Its protein product is CASSTYSPLHF. V is TRBV28 and J is TRBJ1-6; D unclear. The V and J ends lost 6 bases and 8 bases respectively, with 5 bases between them. CDR1 is MDHEN, CDR2 SYDVKM, per germline. The CDR3 has 11 residues.

Comment on this clone: Compared with germline, one end of the junction differs, possibly owing to a read error. The chain uses TRBV29-1 and TRBJ1-4; possibly TRBD1 for D (5 bases). CDR1 is SQVTM and CDR2 is ANQGSEA in the germline V gene. The CDR3 is made up of 11 amino acids. The CDR3: CSAEGEQRMFF. For the CDR3, the DNA is TGCAGCGCTGAAGGGGAGCAACGGATGTTTTTT.

This clone has more than one count but fewer than ten. The chain has TRBV10-3 and TRBJ1-6, with D possibly being TRBD1 (6 bases). With 7 bases removed from V and 5 bases from J, the gap between germline ends came to 12 bases. Germline loops: CDR1 ENHRY, CDR2 SYGVKD. This CDR3 has 14 residues. The CDR3 sequence: CAIKPGQNNSPLHF. The CDR3 DNA sequence: TGTGCCATCAAACCCGGACAGAATAATTCACCCCTCCACTTT.

The genes are TRBV30 and TRBJ2-7, with D tentatively TRBD2 (6 bases). The CDR3 totals 12 residues. Germline V gene lookup returns CDR1 GTSNPN and CDR2 SVGIG (reference sequence). V lost 3 bases and J 3 bases, leaving 9 bases between the germline ends. The CDR3 loop is CAWRRRDYEQYF. For the CDR3, the DNA is TGTGCCTGGAGAAGGCGGGACTACGAGCAGTACTTC.

V is TRBV4-3 and J is TRBJ2-7; 8 bases map to TRBD2. The germline CDR1 and CDR2 sequences are LGHNA and YSLEER. The CDR3 spans 16 residues. After removal of 1 base from V and 6 bases from J, the junction contained 11 bases not matched to a gene. CDR3 sequence (DNA): TGCGCCAGCAGCCAAGGGGGGACTAGGTCGGGAGGCGAGCAGTACTTC. Amino acids: CASSQGGTRSGGEQYF.

This clone has just a few counts. The chain combines TRBV7-8 with TRBJ2-5; a possible D gene is TRBD2 (6 bases). In germline, CDR1 is SGHVS, CDR2 FQNEAQ. The V gene lost 1 base and the J gene lost 5 bases, with 17 bases spanning the gap. This CDR3 region has 16 residues. CDR3 in amino acids: CASSLVSPGVAETQYF. The CDR3 nucleotides read TGTGCCAGCAGCTTAGTATCCCCGGGGGTAGCGGAGACCCAGTACTTC.

The rearrangement uses TRBV27 and TRBJ1-1; possible D gene TRBD1, 6 bases. Per germline, CDR1 MNHEY and CDR2 SMNVEV (reference sequence). The CDR3 is made up of 13 amino acids. V was pared by 5 bases and J by 3 bases, with 10 bases between. The CDR3: CASSRGQYTEAFF. The DNA for the CDR3 is TGTGCCAGCAGTCGAGGACAGTACACTGAAGCTTTCTTT.

The chain is built from TRBV6-6 and TRBJ1-4; 9 positions match TRBD1. This CDR3 is 15 amino acids long. CDR1 is MNHNY, CDR2 SVGAGI, per germline (reference sequence). The ends lost 2 bases at V and 8 bases at J; junction bases unmatched: 6. CDR3 nucleotides: TGTGCCAGCAGTTACGCCGGGACAGGGTCAGAAAAACTGTTTTTT. This translates into CASSYAGTGSEKLFF.

The chain joins TRBV28 to TRBJ1-6; 7 bases map to TRBD1. Germline CDR1 reads MDHEN; CDR2 reads SYDVKM. Trimming took 6 bases from V and 3 from J; bases not matched to a gene: 8. The CDR3 length is 16 residues. The CDR3 spells CASRSPTGVYNSPLHF. CDR3 DNA sequence: TGTGCCAGCAGGTCCCCTACAGGGGTCTATAATTCACCCCTCCACTTT.

J is TRBJ2-5 and V is TRBV5-1; D might be TRBD2 (6 bases). The CDR3 is made up of 16 amino acids. The germline CDR1 and CDR2 sequences are SGHRS and YFSETQ. The V gene lost 4 bases and the J gene lost 1 base, with 17 bases spanning the gap. The CDR3: CASSIGGSRSQETQYF. CDR3 in DNA: TGCGCCAGCAGCATCGGAGGGAGTCGGTCCCAAGAGACCCAGTACTTC.

This rearrangement joins TRBV7-2 to TRBJ2-7; possible D gene TRBD1, 6 bases. Germline-derived CDR1 and CDR2 are SGHTA and FQGNSA. This CDR3 has 13 residues. Trimming removed 5 bases from V and 6 bases from J, with 14 bases in between. Here the CDR3 DNA reads TGTGCCAGCAGCATGCGACAGGCCCGCGAGCAGTACTTC. This encodes CASSMRQAREQYF. The full variable domain, rest sourced from reference TRBV7-2 and TRBJ2-7, is GAGVSQSPSNKVTEKGKDVELRCDPISGHTALYWYRQSLGQGLEFLIYFQGNSAPDKSGLPSDRFSAERTGGSVSTLTIQRTQQEDSAVYLCASSMRQAREQYFGPGTRLTVT.

The chain joins TRBV5-8 to TRBJ2-5; 10 nucleotides match TRBD1. CDR1 and CDR2 from the germline V gene are SGHTS and YDEGEE. Trimming cost V 2 bases and J 5 bases; bases outside gene matches: 9. The CDR3 runs 16 residues. The CDR3 coding sequence is TGTGCCAGCAGCTTTACCGGGACAGGGGTTCGGGAGACCCAGTACTTC. Translation gives CASSFTGTGVRETQYF.

The rearrangement uses TRBV11-3 and TRBJ2-7; TRBD1 might be the D (6 bases). The germline gives CDR1 SGHNT, CDR2 YENEEA. This CDR3 spans 17 amino acids. V lost 4 bases, J lost 5 bases, and 24 bases lay in between. The CDR3 DNA sequence: TGTGCCAGCAGCTCAATCGACGGACAGCCAGATTTCAACGAGCAGTACTTC. Protein: CASSSIDGQPDFNEQYF.

V is TRBV11-3 and J is TRBJ2-7; D may be TRBD1 (5 bases). The CDR3 loop spans 14 amino acids. Between the trimmed V and J ends, which lost 4 bases and 1 base, there was a span of 11 bases. Germline V gene lookup returns CDR1 SGHNT and CDR2 YENEEA. DNA of the CDR3: TGTGCCAGCAGCTCACCCGACAGTTCCTACGAGCAGTACTTC. Residues: CASSSPDSSYEQYF.

V gene TRBV14 combines with J gene TRBJ2-3, with TRBD2 matching over 12 bases. The CDR3 has 16 amino acids. V lost 4 bases and J lost 7; bases outside the gene matches: 9. The germline V gene encodes CDR1 SGHDN and CDR2 FVKESK. This CDR3 reads CASSLLLAGGSNTQYF. CDR3 bases: TGTGCCAGCAGCCTACTCCTAGCGGGGGGGTCGAATACGCAGTATTTT.

The chain links TRBV5-1 to TRBJ1-4, with D tentatively TRBD1 (6 bases). The germline gives CDR1 SGHRS, CDR2 YFSETQ. V lost 3 bases to trimming and J lost 2 bases, with 11 bases between them. The CDR3 has 15 residues. CDR3 loop: CASSSRTDTNEKLFF. DNA for the CDR3: TGCGCCAGCAGCTCCCGGACAGATACTAATGAAAAACTGTTTTTT.

This chain joins TRBV4-1 and TRBJ2-7; D possibly corresponds to TRBD1 (5 bases). CDR1 MGHRA and CDR2 YSYEKL come from the germline V gene. The germline V and J ends were trimmed by 0 bases and 6 bases, with 9 bases remaining between them. The CDR3 is 13 amino acids. The CDR3 here is CASSQDSGAEQYF. The CDR3 DNA sequence: TGCGCCAGCAGCCAAGATTCTGGGGCCGAGCAGTACTTC.

V gene TRBV6-5 combines with J gene TRBJ1-2, with 7 bases lining up with TRBD1. Trimming cost V 8 bases and J 5 bases; bases outside gene matches: 11. The CDR3 contains 14 residues. Germline loops: CDR1 MNHEY, CDR2 SVGAGI. The CDR3 loop is CASFGTEGGYGYTF. CDR3 coding DNA: TGTGCCAGCTTCGGGACAGAAGGAGGATATGGCTACACCTTC.